Listed here are 28 T cell receptor beta chains from one sample, sequenced in a study of T-cell memory formation after mild COVID-19. TCRdb called the 5' RACE reads again in MiXCR, with one record for every CDR3 protein. The sample contains 560,000 or so distinct CDR3 sequences, 17% of which appear only once. The sequenced sample consisted of PBMCs or a T cell subset sorted from them (not recorded which). These receptors were collected from an adult woman who had mild COVID-19 (a few samples of this study predate the infection). Cell type and time point are not known.

This clonotype was observed a few times. This chain connects TRBV2 to TRBJ2-2; TRBD2 aligns across 7 bases. Germline CDR1 reads SNHLY; CDR2 reads FYNNEI. The CDR3 runs to 16 residues. V gave up 3 bases and J gave up 3 bases; unmatched junction bases: 7. As DNA, the CDR3 is TGTGCCAGCAGTGAGGGCGGGAGTTATGACACCGGGGAGCTGTTTTTT. Translating it yields CASSEGGSYDTGELFF. The variable domain in full, with the rest retrieved from reference TRBV2 and TRBJ2-2, is EPEVTQTPSHQVTQMGQEVILRCVPISNHLYFYWYRQILGQKVEFLVSFYNNEISEKSEIFDDQFSVERPDGSNFTLKIRSTKLEDSAMYFCASSEGGSYDTGELFFGEGSRLTVL.

This clonotype was counted once. The V call is TRBV25-1, the J call TRBJ1-2, with 8 bases lining up with TRBD1. Germline lookup yields CDR1 MGHDK and CDR2 SYGVNS. The CDR3 is 16 residues long. Losses at the gene ends were 4 bases for V and 0 bases for J; bases not matched to a gene: 7. CDR3 in amino acids: CASSGTWDRTNYGYTF. Here the CDR3 DNA reads TGTGCCAGCAGTGGAACTTGGGACAGGACTAACTATGGCTACACCTTC.

The chain employs TRBV7-6 and TRBJ2-2; D unclear. Per germline, CDR1 SGHVS and CDR2 FNYEAQ. V lost 5 bases and J lost 7, with 17 bases in between. CDR3 size: 15 residues. For the CDR3, the DNA is TGTGCCAGCAGCCGCCTTCTAGGTACGGGCGGGGAGCTGTTTTTT. Amino acid sequence: CASSRLLGTGGELFF.

This clonotype showed up just a few times. The V call is TRBV6-2 or TRBV6-3, the J call TRBJ2-1, with TRBD2 identical over 7 bases. V was clipped by 7 bases and J by 3 bases; unmatched bases: 6. Germline V gene data show CDR1 as MNHEY and CDR2 as SVGEGT. The CDR3 consists of 14 residues. The CDR3 region is CASNLAADYNEQFF. DNA for the CDR3: TGTGCCAGCAACCTAGCGGCTGACTACAATGAGCAGTTCTTC.

The sample holds a few counts of this clonotype. V gene TRBV24-1 combines with J gene TRBJ2-2; D gene ambiguous. Trimming removed 4 bases from V and 1 base from J, with 12 bases in between. Germline-derived CDR1 and CDR2 are KGHDR and SFDVKD. This CDR3 contains 16 residues. The CDR3: CATSDPTRGNTGELFF. The CDR3 DNA reads as TGTGCCACCAGTGACCCTACGAGAGGGAACACCGGGGAGCTGTTTTTT.

This clonotype appeared many times. The chain combines TRBV7-9 with TRBJ2-1, with TRBD2 matching 7 bases. The J segment lost 7 bases and the V segment lost 1 base, leaving 4 bases of the junction unmatched. This CDR3 contains 14 residues. CDR1 SEHNR and CDR2 FQNEAQ come from the germline V gene (reference sequence). The CDR3 nucleotides read TGTGCCAGCAGCTTAGGCCTAGCGGTGAATGAGCAGTTCTTC. Its protein is CASSLGLAVNEQFF.

This clonotype was picked up a small number of times. V is TRBV7-2 and J is TRBJ1-2; the match to TRBD1 covers 11 bases. The germline V gene encodes CDR1 SGHTA and CDR2 FQGNSA. CDR3 length: 16 amino acids. Trimming took 4 bases from V and 8 from J; bases not matched to a gene: 12. The CDR3 protein is CASSSPGTGGLHGYTF. CDR3 sequence (DNA): TGTGCCAGCAGCTCCCCCGGGACAGGGGGGTTACACGGCTACACCTTC.

The rearrangement uses TRBV15 and TRBJ2-3; weak D call: TRBD1 (6 bases). CDR3 length equals 15 residues. V was cut by 0 bases and J by 5 bases, with 12 bases left in between. CDR1 LNHNV and CDR2 YYDKDF come from the germline V gene (reference sequence). The CDR3 is CATSRDPTGLDTQYF. CDR3 nucleotide sequence: TGTGCCACCAGCAGAGATCCTACAGGGTTAGATACGCAGTATTTT.

The V and J genes are TRBV4-1 and TRBJ1-4; no definite D call. Germline V lookup: CDR1 MGHRA, CDR2 YSYEKL. The V end was cut by 0 bases, the J end by 10 bases, with 9 bases between. This CDR3 region has 13 residues. For the CDR3, the DNA is TGCGCCAGCAGCCAAGAAGGATGGGGAAAACTGTTTTTT. Its translation is CASSQEGWGKLFF.

V and J are TRBV5-1 and TRBJ2-4, with unresolved D. Germline CDR1 is SGHRS and CDR2 is YFSETQ. The V gene lost 1 base and the J gene lost 5 bases, with 10 bases spanning the gap. The CDR3 totals 14 residues. CDR3 in DNA: TGCGCCAGCAGCTTGTATTTGTCGGAAAACATTCAGTACTTC. It codes for CASSLYLSENIQYF.

As to this clonotype: Compared with germline, one end of the junction differs, possibly owing to a read error. The V gene is TRBV10-3, the J gene TRBJ1-2; D uncertain. The CDR3 is 13 residues long. Germline assignment: CDR1 ENHRY and CDR2 SYGVKD. DNA for the CDR3: TGTGCCATCAGTGAGCTCATGAACTATTGCTACACCTTC. It encodes CAISELMNYCYTF.

The genes are TRBV14 and TRBJ1-1, with D unresolved. V was pared by 1 base and J by 6 bases, with 9 bases between. The CDR3 runs 13 residues. Per germline, CDR1 SGHDN and CDR2 FVKESK. CDR3 in DNA: TGTGCCAGCAGCCAAGTCCTGGGTGCTGAAGCTTTCTTT. Residues: CASSQVLGAEAFF.

This chain uses TRBV10-3 with TRBJ2-5, with D unclear. Trimming took 0 bases from V and 3 from J, leaving 8 bases between them. The CDR3 is 14 amino acids. Per germline, CDR1 ENHRY and CDR2 SYGVKD. For the CDR3, the DNA is TGTGCCATCAGTGAGTCGACGGTAAAAGAGACCCAGTACTTC. This sequence encodes CAISESTVKETQYF.

This clonotype came up many times. The rearrangement joins TRBV5-1 to TRBJ2-2, with a tentative D call TRBD1 (6 bases). Trimming took off 7 bases at V and 1 base at J, with 8 bases between the two ends. Germline CDR1 is SGHRS and CDR2 is YFSETQ. The CDR3 runs to 13 residues. The CDR3, as DNA: TGCGCCAGCGTACAGGGGAACACCGGGGAGCTGTTTTTT. It translates to CASVQGNTGELFF.

The rearrangement joins TRBV12-3 or TRBV12-4 to TRBJ1-1, with D possibly matching TRBD1 (6 bases). V was shortened by 7 bases and J by 4 bases, with 16 bases between the two germline ends. This CDR3 region has 14 residues. This CDR3 reads CASTLGGGATEAFF. Here the CDR3 DNA reads TGTGCCAGCACCCTTGGGGGGGGGGCCACTGAAGCTTTCTTT.

The rearrangement links TRBV12-3 or TRBV12-4 to TRBJ1-5; no firm D call. Between the trimmed V and J ends, which lost 3 bases and 0 bases, there was a span of 12 bases. The length of the CDR3 is 16 residues. The DNA for the CDR3 is TGTGCCAGCAGTTTCCTGCCCGTCGATAGCAATCAGCCCCAGCATTTT. This gives the protein CASSFLPVDSNQPQHF.

The chain uses TRBV12-3 or TRBV12-4 and TRBJ1-2; D remains unclear. This CDR3 comprises 14 residues. V shed 2 bases and J shed 2 bases, with 9 bases lying between them. The CDR3, as DNA: TGTGCCAGCAGTTTAACAGACCACAACTATGGCTACACCTTC. Its translation: CASSLTDHNYGYTF.

The chain combines TRBV6-5 with TRBJ2-3; D perhaps matches TRBD2 (5 bases). The CDR3 contains 15 residues. Germline values: CDR1 MNHEY, CDR2 SVGAGI. With 5 bases removed from V and 0 bases from J, the gap between germline ends came to 12 bases. CDR3 sequence reads: CASSKMDFSTDTQYF. The CDR3 region has the DNA TGTGCCAGCAGTAAGATGGACTTCAGCACAGATACGCAGTATTTT.

Ten or more counts support this clonotype. The chain couples TRBV4-1 to TRBJ2-1, with D possibly called TRBD1 or TRBD2 (5 bases each). Trimming removed 4 bases at V and 10 bases at J, with 17 bases between. The CDR3 runs 14 residues. Germline V gene data show CDR1 as MGHRA and CDR2 as YSYEKL. The CDR3 nucleotides are TGCGCCAGCAGCCTACAAATGGGGGAGAGAGAGCAGTTCTTC. Translating it yields CASSLQMGEREQFF.

This clonotype was seen a handful of times. The rearrangement uses TRBV7-2 and TRBJ1-2; D is ambiguous. The V and J ends lost 1 base and 2 bases respectively, with 11 bases between them. The length of the CDR3 is 15 residues. The germline CDR1 and CDR2 sequences are SGHTA and FQGNSA. The CDR3 sequence: CASSLDWAANYGYTF. CDR3 DNA: TGTGCCAGCAGCTTAGACTGGGCGGCGAACTATGGCTACACCTTC.

The rearrangement uses TRBV9 and TRBJ1-6; D remains ambiguous. The CDR3 is 16 amino acids. Germline assignment: CDR1 SGDLS and CDR2 YYNGEE. The ends were cut back, 6 bases at V and 0 bases at J, with 13 bases in the middle. The DNA of the CDR3 is TGTGCCAGCAACGGAGGCACTAGCTCCTATAATTCACCCCTCCACTTT. Its translation: CASNGGTSSYNSPLHF. The variable domain in full, completed from reference TRBV9 and TRBJ1-6, reads DSGVTQTPKHLITATGQRVTLRCSPRSGDLSVYWYQQSLDQGLQFLIQYYNGEERAKGNILERFSAQQFPDLHSELNLSSLELGDSALYFCASNGGTSSYNSPLHFGNGTRLTVT.

This clonotype was observed a single time. The V and J genes are TRBV2 and TRBJ2-5; 10 positions match TRBD2. This CDR3 has 13 amino acids. The V gene end was trimmed by 4 bases and the J gene end by 5 bases; junction bases not matched to a gene: 1. From germline, CDR1 is SNHLY and CDR2 FYNNEI. The CDR3 spells CASSGAGGETQYF. In DNA, the CDR3 is TGTGCCAGCAGTGGAGCGGGGGGGGAGACCCAGTACTTC.

The rearrangement links TRBV20-1 to TRBJ2-7; no clear D gene. Germline-derived CDR1 and CDR2 are DFQATT and SNEGSKA (reference sequence). Trimming pared 3 bases from V and 3 bases from J, leaving 15 bases between. The CDR3 runs 14 residues. CDR3: CSASRRRRDYEQYF. The CDR3 DNA is TGCAGTGCTAGCCGGCGGCGTAGGGACTACGAGCAGTACTTC.

This chain connects TRBV29-1 to TRBJ1-2; unclear D gene. With 2 bases removed from V and 1 base from J, the gap between germline ends came to 8 bases. From germline, CDR1 is SQVTM and CDR2 ANQGSEA. The CDR3 runs to 13 residues. CDR3 amino acids: CSVETGLNYGYTF. In DNA, the CDR3 is TGCAGCGTTGAAACCGGACTTAACTATGGCTACACCTTC.

The genes are TRBV12-3 or TRBV12-4 and TRBJ1-1; maybe TRBD1 (5 bases). This CDR3 is 13 amino acids long. The ends were cut back, 2 bases at V and 11 bases at J, with 15 bases in the middle. CDR3 sequence (DNA): TGTGCCAGCAGTTTAACCAGGGACTTTGACGCTTTCTTT. The encoded protein is CASSLTRDFDAFF.

There are a few counts of this clonotype. The chain joins TRBV9 to TRBJ1-1, with 9 nucleotides matching TRBD1. CDR3 length equals 17 residues. The V gene end was trimmed by 3 bases and the J gene end by 5 bases; junction bases not matched to a gene: 14. The germline gives CDR1 SGDLS, CDR2 YYNGEE. CDR3 nucleotides: TGTGCCAGCAGCGCCGATAGAACAGGGGGCGGGAAAACTGAAGCTTTCTTT. This encodes CASSADRTGGGKTEAFF.

The V call is TRBV29-1, the J call TRBJ2-1; no firm D call. Germline V CDR1 and CDR2: SQVTM, ANQGSEA. Trimming took off 3 bases at V and 7 bases at J, with 10 bases between the two ends. The CDR3 has 12 amino acids. Here the CDR3 reads CSVDGLLNEQFF. The DNA for the CDR3 is TGCAGCGTTGACGGGTTATTGAATGAGCAGTTCTTC.

The genes are TRBV28 and TRBJ2-5; D not certain. The germline V gene has CDR1 MDHEN and CDR2 SYDVKM. The V and J ends lost 5 bases and 0 bases respectively, with 13 bases between them. CDR3 length equals 15 residues. Here the CDR3 DNA reads TGTGCCAGCAGTGCGGATTTGGGGAACCAAGAGACCCAGTACTTC. Protein sequence: CASSADLGNQETQYF.